This T cell receptor (beta chain) appears in the sequencing data of a study of neurological immune-mediated disorders. Study-wide results and limits: There was no clinical or MRI feature that was associated with the multiple sclerosis repertoire cluster. The study phylogenetically grouped the repertoires of 18 of 34 multiple sclerosis patients into one related-CDR3 cluster, a possible signature.

5'RACE with 10-nucleotide random UMIs produced the cDNA. From 15-18 subjects, every sequencing run obtained over 200 million TCR-beta sequences. TCRdb reanalysed the 5' RACE reads using MiXCR and keeps one entry per CDR3 protein. This sample has 40,000 to 50,000 distinct CDR3 sequences, with 2% to 2.5% found just once. This clonotype has ten or more counts. The antigen is undetermined. Germline-derived CDR1 and CDR2 are SGHRS and YFSETQ. The CDR3 is 13 amino acids. The V and J ends lost 6 bases and 7 bases respectively, with 16 bases between them. Source material: PBMCs. This receptor was obtained from a man aged 25-40 years with multiple sclerosis. The chain is built from TRBV5-1 and TRBJ1-2, with a tentative D call TRBD1 (6 bases). DNA for the CDR3: TGCGCCAGCACCCGGGGGGGCCTGGTTGGCTACACCTTC. Its protein product is CASTRGGLVGYTF.